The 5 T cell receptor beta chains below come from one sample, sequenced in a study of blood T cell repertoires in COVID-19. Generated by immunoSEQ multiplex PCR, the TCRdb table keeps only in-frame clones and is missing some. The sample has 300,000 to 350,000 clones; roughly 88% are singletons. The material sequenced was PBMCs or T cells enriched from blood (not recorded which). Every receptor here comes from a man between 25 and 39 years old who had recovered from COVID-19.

CDR3: CASSEGDRLNTEAFF. For the CDR3, the DNA is TGTGCCAGCAGCGAGGGGGACCGACTGAACACTGAAGCTTTCTTT. This chain connects TRBV7-8 to TRBJ1-1, with a possible D match to TRBD1 (6 bases). Trimming cost V 5 bases and J 0 bases, with 13 bases left between them. The germline CDR1 and CDR2 sequences are SGHVS and FQNEAQ. The CDR3 contains 15 residues.

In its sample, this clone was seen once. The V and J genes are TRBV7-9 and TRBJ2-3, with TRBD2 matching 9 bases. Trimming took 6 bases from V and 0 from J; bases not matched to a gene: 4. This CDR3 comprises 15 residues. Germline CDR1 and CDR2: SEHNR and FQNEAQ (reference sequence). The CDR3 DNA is TGTGCCAGCAGGCGGGGGGGCTGGAGCACAGATACGCAGTATTTT. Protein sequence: CASRRGGWSTDTQYF.

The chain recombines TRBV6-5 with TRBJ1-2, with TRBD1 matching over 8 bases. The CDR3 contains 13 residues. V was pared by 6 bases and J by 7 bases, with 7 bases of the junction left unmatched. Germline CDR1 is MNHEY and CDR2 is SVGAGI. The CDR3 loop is CASSLTGVGGYTF. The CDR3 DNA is TGTGCCAGCAGCCTGACAGGGGTTGGTGGCTACACCTTC.

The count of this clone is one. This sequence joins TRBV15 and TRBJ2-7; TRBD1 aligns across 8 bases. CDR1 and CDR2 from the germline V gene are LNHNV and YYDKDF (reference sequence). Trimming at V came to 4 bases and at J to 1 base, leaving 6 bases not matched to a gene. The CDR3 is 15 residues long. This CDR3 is CATSIGQGISYEQYF. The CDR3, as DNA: TGTGCCACCAGCATCGGACAGGGAATTTCCTACGAGCAGTACTTC.

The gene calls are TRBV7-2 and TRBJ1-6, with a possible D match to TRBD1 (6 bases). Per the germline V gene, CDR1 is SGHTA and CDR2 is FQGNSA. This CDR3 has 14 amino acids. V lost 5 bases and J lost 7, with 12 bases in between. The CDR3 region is CASSRGQLNSPLHF. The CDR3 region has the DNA TGTGCCAGCAGCCGCGGACAGCTAAATTCACCCCTCCACTTT.